This T cell receptor (beta chain) appears in the sequencing data of a study of CD8+ T cells in alopecia areata. Trimming removed 3 bases from V and 8 bases from J; junction bases left unmatched: 9. The germline gives CDR1 SQVTM, CDR2 ANQGSEA. The CDR3 length is 14 residues. This clone came up a few times. TCR sequencing used cDNA made by reverse transcription of extracted RNA. This table comes from immunoSEQ multiplex PCR, and its TCRdb copy is limited to in-frame clones, with some not included. The table has under 110,000 clones, about three fifths seen once. Stated treatment: oral pan-JAK inhibitor, 5-10 mg twice daily.

Specimen: CD8+ T cells sorted from blood, collected at approximately week 61, from a patient treated with tofacitinib. The source is a human donor with alopecia areata. The chain recombines TRBV29-1 with TRBJ2-1, with TRBD2 identical over 8 bases. In nucleotides, the CDR3 is TGCAGCGTTGACAGCGGGGGAGGTGTCTATGAGCAGTTCTTC. It is translated as CSVDSGGGVYEQFF.